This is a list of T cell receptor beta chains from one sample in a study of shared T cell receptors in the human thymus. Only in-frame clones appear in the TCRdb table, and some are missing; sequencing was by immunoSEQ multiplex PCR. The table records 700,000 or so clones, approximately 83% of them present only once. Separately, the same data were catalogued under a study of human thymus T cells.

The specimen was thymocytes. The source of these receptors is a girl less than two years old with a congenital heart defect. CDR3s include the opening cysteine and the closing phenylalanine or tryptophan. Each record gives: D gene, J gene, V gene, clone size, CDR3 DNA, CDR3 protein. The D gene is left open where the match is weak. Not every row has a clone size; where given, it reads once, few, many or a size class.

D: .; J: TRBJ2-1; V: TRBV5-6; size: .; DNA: TGTGCCAGCAGCTTGGTTCGCTACTCCAATGAGCAGTTCTTC; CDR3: CASSLVRYSNEQFF
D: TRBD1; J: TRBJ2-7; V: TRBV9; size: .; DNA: TGTGCCAGCAGCGTAGGGCCTGGGTCGGACAGGGGGTACAAGCAGTACTTC; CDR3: CASSVGPGSDRGYKQYF
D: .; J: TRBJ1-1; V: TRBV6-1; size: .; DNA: TGTGCCAGCAGCGTCGTGACAGTGAACACTGAAGCTTTCTTT; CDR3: CASSVVTVNTEAFF
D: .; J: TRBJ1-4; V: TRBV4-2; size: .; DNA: TGTGCCAGCAGCCAAACCAACCAGGGGATTGGAAATGAAAAACTGTTTTTT; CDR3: CASSQTNQGIGNEKLFF
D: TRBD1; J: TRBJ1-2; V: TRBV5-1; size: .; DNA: TGCGCCAGCAGCTCGGTCGGGGACAGCCCTCCGACTTGCTTC; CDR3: CASSSVGDSPPTCF
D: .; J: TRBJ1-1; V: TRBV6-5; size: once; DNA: TGTGCCAGCAGTTGGAGGGCGGGAGAAGCTTTCTTT; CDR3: CASSWRAGEAFF
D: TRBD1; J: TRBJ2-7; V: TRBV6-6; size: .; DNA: TGTGCCAGCAGTTACCTGTGGACAGGGACCATCTACGAGCAGTACTTC; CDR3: CASSYLWTGTIYEQYF
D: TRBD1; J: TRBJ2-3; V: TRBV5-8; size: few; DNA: TGTGCCAGCAGCTTCGTTACAGGGGTGAATCCAGATACGCAGTATTTT; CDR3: CASSFVTGVNPDTQYF
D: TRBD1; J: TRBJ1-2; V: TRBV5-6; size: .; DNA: TGTGCCAGCAGCTTGAAGAGGGACAGGGGGCCGCCCAACTATGGCTACACCTTC; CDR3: CASSLKRDRGPPNYGYTF
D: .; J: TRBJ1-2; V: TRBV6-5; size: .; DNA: TGTGCCAGCAGCCTAAGAGGGCCCCCCGGGGGCTACACCTTC; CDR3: CASSLRGPPGGYTF
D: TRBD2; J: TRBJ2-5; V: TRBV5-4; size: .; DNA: TGTGCCAGCAGCCAAACTAGCGGGGTACAAGAGACCCAGTACTTC; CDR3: CASSQTSGVQETQYF
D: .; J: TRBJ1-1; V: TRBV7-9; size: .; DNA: TGTGCCAGCAGCTCCCCGGGGAGGATGAACACTGAAGCTTTCTTT; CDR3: CASSSPGRMNTEAFF
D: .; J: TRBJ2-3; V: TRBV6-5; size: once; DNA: TGTGCCAGCAGTTCCGGGGGTAGCACAGATACGCAGTATTTT; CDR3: CASSSGGSTDTQYF
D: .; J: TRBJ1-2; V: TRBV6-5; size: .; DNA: TGTGCCAGCAGCGACAGCGCATACTATGGCTACACCTTC; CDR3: CASSDSAYYGYTF
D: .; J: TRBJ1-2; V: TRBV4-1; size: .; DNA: TGCGCCAGCAGCCAAGCGAGAGGACAGAAGAATGGCTACACCTTC; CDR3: CASSQARGQKNGYTF
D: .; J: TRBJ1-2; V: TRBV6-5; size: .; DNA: TGTGCCAGCAGTAATTCACAGGGTCGTGGCTACACCTTC; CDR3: CASSNSQGRGYTF
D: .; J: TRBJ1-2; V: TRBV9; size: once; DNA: TGTGCCAGCAGCGTAGAGAACAGGACCTATGGCTACACCTTC; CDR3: CASSVENRTYGYTF
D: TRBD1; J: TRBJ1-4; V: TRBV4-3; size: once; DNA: TGCGCCAGCGGACATTCGGCCAGGGGGCGGTTGTTTAATGAAAAACTGTTTTTT; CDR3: CASGHSARGRLFNEKLFF
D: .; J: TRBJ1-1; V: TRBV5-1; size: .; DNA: TGCGCCAGCAGCTTGGAGTTTGTAGCCCGCTACACTGAAGCTTTCTTT; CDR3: CASSLEFVARYTEAFF
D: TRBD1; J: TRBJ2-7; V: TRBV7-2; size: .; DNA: TGTGCCAGCAGCCCCGGGACAGCCACCTACGAGCAGTACTTC; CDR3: CASSPGTATYEQYF
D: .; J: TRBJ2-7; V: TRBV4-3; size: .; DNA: TGCGCCAGCAGTCACAGTCGGGGGGCCCGGATCTACGAGCAGTACTTC; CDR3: CASSHSRGARIYEQYF
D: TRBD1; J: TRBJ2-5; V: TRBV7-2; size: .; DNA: TGTGCCAGCAGCTTAAAAGACAGGGGAGAGACCCAGTACTTC; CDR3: CASSLKDRGETQYF
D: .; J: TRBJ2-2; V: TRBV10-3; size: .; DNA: TGTGCCATCAGGGAGGGGACTGGGGGGGAGCTGTTTTTT; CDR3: CAIREGTGGELFF
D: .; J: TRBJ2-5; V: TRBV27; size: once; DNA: TGTGCCAGCAGCCCACCAGGGGTAGGGGAGACCCAGTACTTC; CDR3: CASSPPGVGETQYF
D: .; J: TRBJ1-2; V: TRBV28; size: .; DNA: TGTGCCAGCAGCCCCGAGGGGACTCGCTATGGCTACACCTTC; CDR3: CASSPEGTRYGYTF
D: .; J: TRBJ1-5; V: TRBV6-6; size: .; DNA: TGTGCCAGCAGTTACTTAGTACCGTATAGCAATCAGCCCCAGCATTTT; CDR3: CASSYLVPYSNQPQHF
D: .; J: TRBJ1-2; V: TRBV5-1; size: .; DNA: TGCGCCAGCAGCCGGAACGGCAGACTGGGCTACACCTTC; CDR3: CASSRNGRLGYTF
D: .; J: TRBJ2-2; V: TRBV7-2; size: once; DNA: TGTGCCAGCAGCCCCGCTGAGGGGGGGACCGGGGAGCTGTTTTTT; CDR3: CASSPAEGGTGELFF
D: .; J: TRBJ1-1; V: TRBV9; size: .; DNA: TGTGCCAGCAGCGTAGCTGACAGCCAAAACACTGAAGCTTTCTTT; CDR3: CASSVADSQNTEAFF
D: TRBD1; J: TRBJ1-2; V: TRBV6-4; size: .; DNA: TGTGCCAGCGGGGACAGGGAGGTCGGCTACACCTTC; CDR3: CASGDREVGYTF
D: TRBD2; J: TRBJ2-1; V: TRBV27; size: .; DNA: TGTGCCAGCAGGAGACTAGCGGGGGGCGCCACGTTGGATGAGCAGTTCTTC; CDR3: CASRRLAGGATLDEQFF
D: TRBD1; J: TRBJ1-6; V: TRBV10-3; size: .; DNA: TGTGCCATCAGTGAAGGGGGCATCTATAATTCACCCCTCCACTTT; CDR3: CAISEGGIYNSPLHF
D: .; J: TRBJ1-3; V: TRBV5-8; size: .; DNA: TGTGCCAGCAGCTCACCAGGTGCTGGAAACACCATATATTTT; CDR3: CASSSPGAGNTIYF
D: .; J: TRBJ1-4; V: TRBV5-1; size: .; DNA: TGCGCCAGCAGCAGGGGCGTAAATAATGAAAAACTGTTTTTT; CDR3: CASSRGVNNEKLFF
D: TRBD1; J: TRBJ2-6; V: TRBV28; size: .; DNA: TGTGCCAGCAGTTTAGCCGGGACAGCTCAGGTAGGGGCCAACGTCCTGACTTTC; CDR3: CASSLAGTAQVGANVLTF
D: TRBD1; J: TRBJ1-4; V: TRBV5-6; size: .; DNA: TGTGCCAGCAGCTGCTGGACAGGGGATAATGAAAAACTGTTTTTT; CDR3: CASSCWTGDNEKLFF
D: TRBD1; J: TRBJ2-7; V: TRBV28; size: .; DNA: TGTGCCAGCAGTTTATGGAGGACAGGGAAAGTTTACGAGCAGTACTTC; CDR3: CASSLWRTGKVYEQYF
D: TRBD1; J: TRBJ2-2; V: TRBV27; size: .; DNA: TGTGCCAGCAGTTTATCTGGGGACAGGCTACGAAGGGGGTACACCGGGGAGCTGTTTTTT; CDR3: CASSLSGDRLRRGYTGELFF
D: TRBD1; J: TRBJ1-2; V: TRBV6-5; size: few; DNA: TGTGCCAGCAGTTACAACAGGACAGGGGAGGGGGATGGCTACACCTTC; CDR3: CASSYNRTGEGDGYTF
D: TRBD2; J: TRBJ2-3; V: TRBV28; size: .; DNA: TGTGCCAGCTTAAAACTAATTGAAGGACTAGAAAGCACAGATACGCAGTATTTT; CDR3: CASLKLIEGLESTDTQYF
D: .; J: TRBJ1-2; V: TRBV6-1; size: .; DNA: TGTGCCAGCAGTGAGCCCGACGGGGGAGGCTTTGGCTACACCTTC; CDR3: CASSEPDGGGFGYTF
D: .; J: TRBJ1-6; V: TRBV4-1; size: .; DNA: TGCGCCAGCAGCCAAGGGTATGGGAGGAGCTCCTATAATTCACCCCTCCACTTT; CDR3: CASSQGYGRSSYNSPLHF
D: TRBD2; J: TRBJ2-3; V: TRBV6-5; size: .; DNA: TGTGCCAGCAGTTTACGGGACTACCGGGGCACAGATACGCAGTATTTT; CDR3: CASSLRDYRGTDTQYF
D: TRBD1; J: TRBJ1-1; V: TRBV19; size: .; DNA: TGTGCCAGTAGTGACCGGGACAGGGTGGAGATGAACACTGAAGCTTTCTTT; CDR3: CASSDRDRVEMNTEAFF
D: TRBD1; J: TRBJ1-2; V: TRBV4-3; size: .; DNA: TGCGCCAGCAGCCAAGTCCCGGGACAGACTCGAGCTAACTATGGCTACACCTTC; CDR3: CASSQVPGQTRANYGYTF
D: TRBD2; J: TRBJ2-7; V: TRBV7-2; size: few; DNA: TGTGCCAGCAGCTTAGTCGGAGAGCGGGGGCCTGGGCGCGAGCAGTACTTC; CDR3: CASSLVGERGPGREQYF
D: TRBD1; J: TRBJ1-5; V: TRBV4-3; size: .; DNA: TGCGCCAGCAGCAACGTGACAGGGACTTCCAGTTATAGCAATCAGCCCCAGCATTTT; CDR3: CASSNVTGTSSYSNQPQHF